Listed here is a single TCR beta chain. Its antigen is still unknown. No per-base quality is available; no much larger clone lies one base away. TCR beta CDR3 regions were sequenced from DNA using the immunoSEQ Assay. On the study's bioinformatics: To compute T cell density, TCR beta template counts were normalized to usable DNA, which was estimated by amplifying housekeeping genes. Using the preseqR package, richness was estimated by extrapolating to 120,000 templates for tissue samples and 400,000 templates for PBMC samples. Clonality was taken to be one minus Pielou's evenness. Tissue-enriched TCRs were identified through differential abundance testing performed on productive amino-acid clonotypes, with a minimum total count of 5 and an alpha of 0.1. The Jaccard Index and the Morisita Overlap Index were used to quantify repertoire overlap between compartments. TCR beta CDR3s were clustered by GLIPH together with public tetramer-defined viral CDR3s, and at least three viral sequences plus V-gene enrichment were required for viral motifs. TCRdb mirrors the immuneACCESS table, restricted to in-frame sequences. Some clones are absent from its copies; in checked studies, under half trace to an unresolved V gene, and the reason for the others is unknown. That table furnishes V, J and clone size, whereas the DNA furnished D and trimming. Present in this sample are fewer than 2,000 clones, approximately 21% of which were seen just once. The ten largest make up 20% to 30% of the sample.

The germline V gene supplies CDR1 SGDLS and CDR2 YYNGEE. V gives up 0 bases and J gives up 0 bases, and the segment between their germline ends measures 10 bases. Spanning cysteine to phenylalanine, the CDR3 consists of 15 amino acids. The sequence is cut down to CDR3 DNA, 45 bases in frame from base 1. Two independent pathologists confirmed that the uninvolved adjacent lung, which was taken at least 2 cm from the tumor margin, was free of atypia. At diagnosis, tumor, uninvolved tumor-adjacent lung and peripheral blood were collected and then preserved as a mix of FFPE and fresh-frozen material. The data belong to a study of T cells in localized non-small cell lung cancer (TCRdb year 2020). Broadly, across the study: T cell repertoires of 236 early-stage NSCLC patients were analyzed, with tumors being compared against uninvolved tumor-adjacent lungs. NSCLC patients had a mean age of approximately 72 years, and 129 were male and around 99 female. The cohort was made up of approximately 250 treatment-naive NSCLC patients whose localized lung tumors had been resected.

Study-wide findings and limitations: Longer overall survival was associated with higher T cell density in blood, whereas shorter survival was associated with higher clonality in adjacent lung. Because the study design was exploratory, TCR variables were selected using unadjusted p-values without false-discovery rate correction. Uninvolved tumor-adjacent lung showed the highest T cell clonality, higher than tumor, which suggests more focused antigenic responses in the adjacent lung. Because multi-region tumor sequencing was not performed, intratumor heterogeneity could not be ruled out. A median of about 53 of the top 100 tumor clones were detected in paired uninvolved adjacent lung, and some 29 of these tumor clones were also found among the top 100 clones of the paired uninvolved adjacent lung.

The rearranged segments are TRBV9 and TRBJ2-7, with no confidently assigned D gene. This sequence originates from a woman aged 35 to 75 with stage I lung adenocarcinoma. Sequencing used normal lung tissue next to the tumor, obtained before any cancer treatment. The sequenced DNA is TGTGCCAGCAGCGTAGGGGCCCAGAGCTCCTACGAGCAGTACTTC. The translation is CASSVGAQSSYEQYF.